This TCR beta chain was captured in a study of immune evolution from preneoplasia to lung adenocarcinoma. General study results and limits: Normal lung had the highest top T cell clone frequencies. Later-stage lesions seemingly showed higher T cell density and diversity than normal lung.

Trimming took 2 bases from V and 0 from J, leaving 11 bases between them. The CDR3 loop spans 15 amino acids. Germline loops: CDR1 GTSNPN, CDR2 SVGIG (reference sequence). With respect to this clone: The target antigen is unknown.

Repertoires were generated with immunoSEQ multiplex PCR, while TCRdb's copy carries only in-frame clones and drops some. This sample has 1,500 to 2,000 clones, with about three quarters found just once. Resections took place in Japan or China from about 2014 to 2017. The receptor was derived from a person aged 55 to 79 with lung adenocarcinoma. Sequenced input: FFPE minimally invasive lung adenocarcinoma tissue. V gene TRBV30 combines with J gene TRBJ1-5; a possible D gene is TRBD1 (6 bases). The CDR3 reads CAWSRGQYSNQPQHF. Here the CDR3 DNA reads TGTGCCTGGAGTAGGGGACAATATAGCAATCAGCCCCAGCATTTT.